The 2 T cell receptor beta chains reported below all come from one sample, sequenced in a study of response to subunit inactivated influenza vaccine. TCRdb re-analysed the RT-PCR reads in MiXCR, keeping a single row per CDR3 protein. The sample contains more than 450,000 distinct CDR3 sequences, about 7.6% of which appear only once. The starting material was PBMCs from blood, obtained about 24 months after vaccination. These receptors came from a man between 45 and 75 years old who received an inactivated influenza vaccine.

The table lists this clonotype with a few counts. The chain has TRBV20-1 and TRBJ2-5; 8 nucleotides match TRBD1. This CDR3 contains 13 residues. The J segment lost 2 bases and the V segment lost 7 bases, leaving 6 bases of the junction unmatched. The V gene's germline CDR1 is DFQATT and CDR2 SNEGSKA (reference sequence). The CDR3 protein is CSGRQGAQETQYF. CDR3 DNA: TGCAGTGGGAGGCAGGGGGCTCAAGAGACCCAGTACTTC.

The chain joins TRBV7-2 to TRBJ2-7, with D unclear. The CDR3 consists of 14 residues. Germline CDR1 SGHTA, CDR2 FQGNSA. Trimming took off 2 bases at V and 0 bases at J, with 8 bases between the two ends. The CDR3 loop is CASSLSYGSYEQYF. In nucleotides, the CDR3 is TGTGCCAGCAGCTTATCGTATGGCTCCTACGAGCAGTACTTC.